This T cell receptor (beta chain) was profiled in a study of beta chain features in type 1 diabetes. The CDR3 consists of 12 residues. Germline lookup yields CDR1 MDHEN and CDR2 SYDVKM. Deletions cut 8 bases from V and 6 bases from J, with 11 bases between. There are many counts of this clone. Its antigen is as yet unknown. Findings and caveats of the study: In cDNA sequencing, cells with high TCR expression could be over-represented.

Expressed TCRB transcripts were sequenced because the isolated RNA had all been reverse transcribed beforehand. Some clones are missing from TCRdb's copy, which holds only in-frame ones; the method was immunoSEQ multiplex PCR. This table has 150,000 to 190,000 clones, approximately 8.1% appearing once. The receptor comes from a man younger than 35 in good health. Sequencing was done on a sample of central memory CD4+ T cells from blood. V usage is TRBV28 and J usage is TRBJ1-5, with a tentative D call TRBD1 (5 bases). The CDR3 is CASHAGPQPQHF. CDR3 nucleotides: TGTGCCAGCCACGCGGGGCCTCAGCCCCAGCATTTT.